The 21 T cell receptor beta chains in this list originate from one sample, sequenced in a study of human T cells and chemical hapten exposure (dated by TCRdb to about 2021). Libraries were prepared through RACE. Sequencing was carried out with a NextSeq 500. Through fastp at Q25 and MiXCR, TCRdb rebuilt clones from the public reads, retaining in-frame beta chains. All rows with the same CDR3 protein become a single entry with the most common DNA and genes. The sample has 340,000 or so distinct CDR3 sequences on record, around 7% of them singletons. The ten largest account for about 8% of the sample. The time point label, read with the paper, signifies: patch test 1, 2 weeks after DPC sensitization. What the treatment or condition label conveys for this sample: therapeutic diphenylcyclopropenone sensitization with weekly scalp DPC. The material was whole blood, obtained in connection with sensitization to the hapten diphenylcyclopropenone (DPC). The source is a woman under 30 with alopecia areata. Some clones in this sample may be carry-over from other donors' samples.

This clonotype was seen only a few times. CDR3 protein: CSARRGVNTEAFF. For the CDR3, the DNA is TGCAGTGCTAGGCGAGGGGTGAACACTGAAGCTTTCTTT. The V call is TRBV20-1, the J call TRBJ1-1, with D possibly TRBD1 on 5 matching bases. CDR3 length: 13 residues. Germline CDR1 DFQATT, CDR2 SNEGSKA (reference sequence). Trimming cost V 3 bases and J 0 bases, with 8 bases left between them.

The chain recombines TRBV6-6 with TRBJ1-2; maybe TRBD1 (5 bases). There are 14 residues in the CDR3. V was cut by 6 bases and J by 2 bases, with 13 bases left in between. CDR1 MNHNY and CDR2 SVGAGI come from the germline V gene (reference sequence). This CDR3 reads CASSLPAGNYGYTF. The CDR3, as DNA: TGTGCCAGCAGCCTCCCCGCAGGGAACTATGGCTACACCTTC.

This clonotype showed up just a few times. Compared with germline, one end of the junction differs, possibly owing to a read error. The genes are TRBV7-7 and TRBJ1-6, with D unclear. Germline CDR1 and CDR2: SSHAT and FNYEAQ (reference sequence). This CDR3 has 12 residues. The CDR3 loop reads CASSLKNSPLHF. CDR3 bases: TGTGCTAGCAGCTTAAAGAATTCACCCCTCCACTTT. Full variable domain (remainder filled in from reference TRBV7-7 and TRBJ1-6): GAGVSQSPRYKVTKRGQDVTLRCDPISSHATLYWYQQALGQGPEFLTYFNYEAQPDKSGLPSDRFSAERPEGSISTLTIQRTEQRDSAMYRCASSLKNSPLHFGNGTRLTVT.

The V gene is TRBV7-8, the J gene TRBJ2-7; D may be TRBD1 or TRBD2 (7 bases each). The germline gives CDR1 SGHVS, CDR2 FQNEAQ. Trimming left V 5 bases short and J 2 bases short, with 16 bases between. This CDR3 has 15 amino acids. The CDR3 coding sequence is TGTGCCAGCAGCCCGCAGGGGGGGAGAGCCTACGAGCAGTACTTC. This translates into CASSPQGGRAYEQYF.

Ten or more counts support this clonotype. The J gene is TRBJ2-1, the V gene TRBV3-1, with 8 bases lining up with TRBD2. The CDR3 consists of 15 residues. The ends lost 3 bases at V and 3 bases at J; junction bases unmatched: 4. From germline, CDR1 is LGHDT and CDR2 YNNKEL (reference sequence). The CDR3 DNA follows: TGTGCCAGCAGCCAGCGGGGGGCACTCTACAATGAGCAGTTCTTC. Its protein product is CASSQRGALYNEQFF.

The CDR3 protein is CASSQGQGARETQYF. In DNA, the CDR3 is TGTGCCAGCAGCCAAGGGCAGGGGGCTCGAGAGACCCAGTACTTC. The V gene is TRBV3-1, the J gene TRBJ2-5; TRBD1 matches at 8 bases. The CDR3 totals 15 residues. Germline V gene sequence: CDR1 LGHDT, CDR2 YNNKEL (reference sequence). The V gene end was trimmed by 1 base and the J gene end by 4 bases; junction bases not matched to a gene: 5.

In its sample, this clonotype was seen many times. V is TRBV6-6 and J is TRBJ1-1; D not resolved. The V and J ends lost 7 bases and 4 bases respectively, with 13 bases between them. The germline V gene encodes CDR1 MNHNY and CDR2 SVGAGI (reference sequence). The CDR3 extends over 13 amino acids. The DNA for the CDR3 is TGTGCCAGCAACCGCGCCGACGGCACTGAAGCTTTCTTT. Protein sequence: CASNRADGTEAFF.

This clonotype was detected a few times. The CDR3 nucleotides read TGTGCCAGCAAGGCCGGAAGTTTCACAGATACGCAGTATTTT. It yields the protein CASKAGSFTDTQYF. The rearrangement joins TRBV2 to TRBJ2-3; D not resolved. This CDR3 spans 14 amino acids. The germline CDR1 and CDR2 sequences are SNHLY and FYNNEI. Trimming cost V 7 bases and J 2 bases, with 13 bases left between them. Based on the CDR3 plus reference TRBV2 and TRBJ2-3, the full variable domain is EPEVTQTPSHQVTQMGQEVILRCVPISNHLYFYWYRQILGQKVEFLVSFYNNEISEKSEIFDDQFSVERPDGSNFTLKIRSTKLEDSAMYFCASKAGSFTDTQYFGPGTRLTVL.

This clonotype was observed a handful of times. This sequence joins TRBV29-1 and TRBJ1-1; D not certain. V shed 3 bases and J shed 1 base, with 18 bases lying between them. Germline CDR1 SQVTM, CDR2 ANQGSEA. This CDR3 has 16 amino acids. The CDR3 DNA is TGCAGCGTTGATGAGGCGGTAATGGGTCGGAACACTGAAGCTTTCTTT. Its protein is CSVDEAVMGRNTEAFF.

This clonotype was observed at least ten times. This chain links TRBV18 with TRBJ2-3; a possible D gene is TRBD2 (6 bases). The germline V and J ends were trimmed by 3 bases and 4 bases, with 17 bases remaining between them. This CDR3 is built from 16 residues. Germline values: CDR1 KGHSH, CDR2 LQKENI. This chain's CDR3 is CASSPRGDPLSDTQYF. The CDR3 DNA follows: TGTGCCAGCTCACCCCGCGGGGATCCTCTGTCAGATACGCAGTATTTT. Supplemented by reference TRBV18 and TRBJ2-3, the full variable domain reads NAGVMQNPRHLVRRRGQEARLRCSPMKGHSHVYWYRQLPEEGLKFMVYLQKENIIDESGMPKERFSAEFPKEGPSILRIQQVVRGDSAAYFCASSPRGDPLSDTQYFGPGTRLTVL.

The CDR3 DNA sequence: TGCAGTGCTAGCGGACAGGGAGGAGATGAAAAACTGTTTTTT. Amino acids: CSASGQGGDEKLFF. The chain recombines TRBV20-1 with TRBJ1-4; 8 nucleotides match TRBD1. CDR1 is DFQATT, CDR2 SNEGSKA, per germline (reference sequence). The V segment lost 3 bases and the J segment 6 bases; nucleotides outside the gene matches: 6. The CDR3 is 14 amino acids.

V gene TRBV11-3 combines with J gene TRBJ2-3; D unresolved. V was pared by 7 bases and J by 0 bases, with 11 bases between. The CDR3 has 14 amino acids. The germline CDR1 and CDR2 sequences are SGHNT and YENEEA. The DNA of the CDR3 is TGTGCCAGCAAGAAGGGCCCTAGCACAGATACGCAGTATTTT. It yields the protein CASKKGPSTDTQYF.

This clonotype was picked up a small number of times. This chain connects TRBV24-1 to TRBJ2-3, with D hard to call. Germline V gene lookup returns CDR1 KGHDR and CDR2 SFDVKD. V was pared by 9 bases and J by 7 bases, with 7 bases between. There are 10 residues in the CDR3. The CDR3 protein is CATGPHTQYF. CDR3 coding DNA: TGTGCCACCGGGCCACATACGCAGTATTTT.

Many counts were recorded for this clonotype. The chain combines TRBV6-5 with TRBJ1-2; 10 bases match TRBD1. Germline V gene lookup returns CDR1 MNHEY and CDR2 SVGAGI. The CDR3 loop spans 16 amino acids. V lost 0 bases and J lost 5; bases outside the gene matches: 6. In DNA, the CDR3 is TGTGCCAGCAGTTACTCCCAGGGACAGGGGTGGTATGGCTACACCTTC. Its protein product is CASSYSQGQGWYGYTF.

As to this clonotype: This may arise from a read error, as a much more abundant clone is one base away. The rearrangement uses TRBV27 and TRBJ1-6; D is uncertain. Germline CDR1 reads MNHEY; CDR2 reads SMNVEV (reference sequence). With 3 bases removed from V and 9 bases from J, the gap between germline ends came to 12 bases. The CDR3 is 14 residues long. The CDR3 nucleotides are TGTGCCAGCAGTTTCGGGGAGGCGTGTTCACCCCTCCACTTT. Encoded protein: CASSFGEACSPLHF.

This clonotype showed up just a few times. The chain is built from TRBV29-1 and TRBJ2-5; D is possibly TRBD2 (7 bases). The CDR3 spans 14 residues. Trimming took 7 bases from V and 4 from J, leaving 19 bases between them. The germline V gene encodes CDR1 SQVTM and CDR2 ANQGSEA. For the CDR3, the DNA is TGCAGCGCCTTTGACTGGGGGGGCGGAGAGACCCAGTACTTC. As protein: CSAFDWGGGETQYF. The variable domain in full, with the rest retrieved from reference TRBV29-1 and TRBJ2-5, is SAVISQKPSRDICQRGTSLTIQCQVDSQVTMMFWYRQQPGQSLTLIATANQGSEATYESGFVIDKFPISRPNLTFSTLTVSNMSPEDSSIYLCSAFDWGGGETQYFGPGTRLLVL.

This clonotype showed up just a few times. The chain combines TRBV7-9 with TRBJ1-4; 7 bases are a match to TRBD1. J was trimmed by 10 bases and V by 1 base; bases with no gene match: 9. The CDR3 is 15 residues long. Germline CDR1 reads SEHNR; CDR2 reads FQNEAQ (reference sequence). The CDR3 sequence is CASSLETGFIRKLFF. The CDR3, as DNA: TGTGCCAGCAGCTTAGAGACAGGGTTTATTCGAAAACTGTTTTTT.

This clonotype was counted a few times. This CDR3 is CASSGWAATNEKLFF. The CDR3 DNA sequence: TGTGCCAGCAGTGGGTGGGCGGCAACTAATGAAAAACTGTTTTTT. This chain links TRBV7-6 with TRBJ1-4, with D uncertain. The V gene's germline CDR1 is SGHVS and CDR2 FNYEAQ. Trimming took 6 bases from V and 0 from J, leaving 11 bases between them. This CDR3 contains 15 residues.

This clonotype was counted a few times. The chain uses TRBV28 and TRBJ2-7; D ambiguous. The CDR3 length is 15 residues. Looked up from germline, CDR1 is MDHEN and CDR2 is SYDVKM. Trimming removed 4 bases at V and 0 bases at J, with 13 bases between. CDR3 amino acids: CASSSPKGFSYEQYF. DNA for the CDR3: TGTGCCAGCAGTTCGCCAAAGGGTTTCTCCTACGAGCAGTACTTC.

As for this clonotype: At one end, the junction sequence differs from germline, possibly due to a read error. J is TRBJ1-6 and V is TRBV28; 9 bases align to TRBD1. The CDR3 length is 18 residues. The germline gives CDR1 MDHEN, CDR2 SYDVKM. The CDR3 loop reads CAISSFLQGAISNSPLHF. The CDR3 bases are TGTGCCATCAGTTCTTTCCTACAGGGGGCTATAAGTAATTCACCCCTCCACTTT.

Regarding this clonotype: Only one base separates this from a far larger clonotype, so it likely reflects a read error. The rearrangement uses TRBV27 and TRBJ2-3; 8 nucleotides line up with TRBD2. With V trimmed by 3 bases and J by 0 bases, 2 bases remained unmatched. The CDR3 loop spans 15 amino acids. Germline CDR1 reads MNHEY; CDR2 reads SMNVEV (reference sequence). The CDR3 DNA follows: TGTGCCAGCAGTTTCGCGGGGGGCAGCACAGATACGCAGTATTTT. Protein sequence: CASSFAGGSTDTQYF.